This TCR beta chain was sequenced for a study of T cell changes during pregnancy in multiple sclerosis. Using immunoSEQ multiplex PCR, the repertoire was profiled, and TCRdb retains in-frame clones only, with some absent. Here the sample spans tens of thousands of clones, 70% to 90% being singletons. This CDR3 contains 11 residues. Per germline, CDR1 MDHEN and CDR2 SYDVKM. Trimming took 5 bases from V and 4 from J, leaving 6 bases between them. The chain combines TRBV28 with TRBJ2-7; D is unclear. The source is a female donor with multiple sclerosis, enrolled in a pregnancy study. Sample: CD4+ T cells from peripheral blood mononuclear cells, taken before pregnancy. The CDR3 DNA reads TGTGCCAGCAGTATCCAGTACGAGCAGTACTTC. Its translation: CASSIQYEQYF.